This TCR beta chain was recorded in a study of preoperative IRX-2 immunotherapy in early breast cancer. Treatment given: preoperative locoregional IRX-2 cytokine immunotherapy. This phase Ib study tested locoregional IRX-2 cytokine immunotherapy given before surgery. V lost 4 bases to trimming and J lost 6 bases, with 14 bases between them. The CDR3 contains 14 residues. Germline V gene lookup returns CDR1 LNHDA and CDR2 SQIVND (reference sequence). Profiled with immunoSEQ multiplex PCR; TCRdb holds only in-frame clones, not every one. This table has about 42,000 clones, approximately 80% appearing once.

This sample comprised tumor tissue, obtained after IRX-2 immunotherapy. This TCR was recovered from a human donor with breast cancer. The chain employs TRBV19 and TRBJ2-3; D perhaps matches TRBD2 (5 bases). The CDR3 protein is CASSTRTYRDTQYF. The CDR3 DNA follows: TGTGCCAGTAGTACGAGGACTTACCGGGATACGCAGTATTTT.